The 12 T cell receptor beta chains presented below share a single source sample, sequenced in a study of cytomegalovirus exposure and HLA in healthy donors. The PCR used 60 Vbeta and 13 Jbeta primers. TCRdb's copy holds only in-frame clones and misses some; the assay was immunoSEQ multiplex PCR. In the table there are about 120,000 clones, around three quarters of which are singletons. Sequencing used PBMCs. These receptors originate from a man aged 30 to 39 in good health and CMV-seronegative.

The J gene is TRBJ1-5, the V gene TRBV28, with 9 bases matching TRBD1. V was clipped by 4 bases and J by 6 bases; unmatched bases: 10. The CDR3 is made up of 16 amino acids. CDR1 is MDHEN and CDR2 is SYDVKM in the germline V gene. This CDR3 is CASSSPGQGSAQPQHF. CDR3 nucleotide sequence: TGTGCCAGCAGTTCGCCCGGACAGGGGTCGGCTCAGCCCCAGCATTTT.

The J gene is TRBJ1-6, the V gene TRBV30, with 7 bases aligning to TRBD1. Germline V gene lookup returns CDR1 GTSNPN and CDR2 SVGIG (reference sequence). The CDR3 is 13 residues long. After removal of 1 base from V and 7 bases from J, the junction contained 1 base not matched to a gene. CDR3 protein: CAWSGDRNSPLHF. In nucleotides, the CDR3 is TGTGCCTGGAGTGGGGACAGAAATTCACCCCTCCACTTT.

This clone occurred once. V and J are TRBV15 and TRBJ1-5; possibly TRBD1 for D (5 bases). Germline values: CDR1 LNHNV, CDR2 YYDKDF (reference sequence). V gave up 0 bases and J gave up 0 bases, with 15 bases separating them. CDR3 length equals 18 residues. CDR3 nucleotides: TGTGCCACCAGCAGAGATCCCGCGGGGGGATATAGCAATCAGCCCCAGCATTTT. Protein: CATSRDPAGGYSNQPQHF.

The chain is built from TRBV28 and TRBJ2-2; 10 positions agree with TRBD2. Germline V gene lookup returns CDR1 MDHEN and CDR2 SYDVKM. This CDR3 is built from 22 residues. V shed 2 bases and J 0 bases; nucleotides not matched to a gene: 18. The CDR3 DNA reads as TGTGCCAGCAGTTTAGTGAGGCTTGTAGCGGGAGGCACTCTATCGAACACCGGGGAGCTGTTTTTT. Translation gives CASSLVRLVAGGTLSNTGELFF.

This clone was seen more than once but under ten times. CDR3 sequence: CASSTHLRGGADTQYF. CDR3 coding DNA: TGCGCCAGCAGTACCCACCTCCGAGGAGGCGCAGATACGCAGTATTTT. This chain uses TRBV5-1 with TRBJ2-3; TRBD2 is a possible D gene (5 bases). The V gene's germline CDR1 is SGHRS and CDR2 YFSETQ. With 5 bases removed from V and 4 bases from J, the gap between germline ends came to 20 bases. There are 16 residues in the CDR3.

J is TRBJ2-3 and V is TRBV6-5; TRBD2 might be the D (5 bases). Trimming left V 0 bases short and J 2 bases short, with 9 bases between. Germline assignment: CDR1 MNHEY and CDR2 SVGAGI. CDR3 length equals 15 residues. Here the CDR3 reads CASSYSRLTTDTQYF. The CDR3 region has the DNA TGTGCCAGCAGTTACTCGAGACTAACCACAGATACGCAGTATTTT.

The chain uses TRBV2 and TRBJ1-2; D gene uncertain. There are 11 residues in the CDR3. CDR1 SNHLY and CDR2 FYNNEI come from the germline V gene. The V end lost 8 bases, the J end lost 3 bases, and 7 bases lay between the germline ends. CDR3 in DNA: TGTGCCAGCTCTAGTGACTATGGCTACACCTTC. It specifies CASSSDYGYTF.

The J gene is TRBJ1-1, the V gene TRBV6-5; TRBD1 matches at 9 bases. Germline trimming cut 6 bases from V and 2 bases from J; bases unmatched to any gene: 4. In germline, CDR1 is MNHEY, CDR2 SVGAGI. The length of the CDR3 is 14 residues. DNA of the CDR3: TGTGCCAGCAGCAGGACAGGGGCAAACACTGAAGCTTTCTTT. Translating it yields CASSRTGANTEAFF.

The genes are TRBV9 and TRBJ1-1, with 11 nucleotides matching TRBD1. J gave up 4 bases and V 4 bases, and 9 bases lay outside the gene matches. Germline CDR1 SGDLS, CDR2 YYNGEE. The CDR3 spans 16 residues. The CDR3 sequence is CASSLGTGGWGTEAFF. The CDR3 region has the DNA TGTGCCAGCAGCCTCGGGACAGGGGGTTGGGGCACTGAAGCTTTCTTT.

In this sample, this clone turned up a few times. The gene calls are TRBV5-1 and TRBJ1-3; TRBD1 aligns across 8 bases. The CDR3 is 17 amino acids. Germline values: CDR1 SGHRS, CDR2 YFSETQ. V shed 4 bases, J shed 1 base, and the junction held 10 bases outside the gene matches. CDR3: CASSLWTGLGSGNTIYF. CDR3 coding DNA: TGCGCCAGCAGCCTCTGGACAGGGTTAGGTTCTGGAAACACCATATATTTT. The full variable domain, completed using reference TRBV5-1 and TRBJ1-3, is KAGVTQTPRYLIKTRGQQVTLSCSPISGHRSVSWYQQTPGQGLQFLFEYFSETQRNKGNFPGRFSGRQFSNSRSEMNVSTLELGDSALYLCASSLWTGLGSGNTIYFGEGSWLTVV.

The gene calls are TRBV5-6 and TRBJ2-3; tentative D call: TRBD2 (7 bases). The germline CDR1 and CDR2 sequences are SGHDT and YYEEEE. The V end lost 0 bases, the J end lost 0 bases, and 11 bases lay between the germline ends. This CDR3 is built from 16 residues. This CDR3 is CASSLGRGPSTDTQYF. The CDR3 region has the DNA TGTGCCAGCAGCTTGGGGCGGGGGCCTAGCACAGATACGCAGTATTTT.

V is TRBV28 and J is TRBJ1-1; D may be TRBD1 (6 bases). CDR1 is MDHEN and CDR2 is SYDVKM in the germline V gene. Trimming shortened V by 10 bases and J by 8 bases, and 17 bases separated the two germline ends. The CDR3 extends over 12 amino acids. CDR3 sequence reads: CATSMDRREAFF. DNA for the CDR3: TGTGCCACCTCGATGGACAGACGAGAAGCTTTCTTT.